This entry lists 14 T cell receptor beta chains sequenced from one sample in a study of control samples from healthy donors and cancer patients. Sequencing was performed with immunoSEQ multiplex PCR; in TCRdb, only in-frame clones are kept and a portion is missing. Among around 20,000 clones, around 84% were seen once, and the ten largest hold around a tenth. The sequencing input was PBMCs. The source is a woman between 65 and 79 years old with colorectal cancer.

The chain recombines TRBV5-6 with TRBJ1-1, with a possible D match to TRBD1 (6 bases). The CDR3 runs to 14 residues. Germline V gene sequence: CDR1 SGHDT, CDR2 YYEEEE. Trimming took off 6 bases at V and 4 bases at J, with 16 bases between the two ends. The CDR3 sequence is CASTWQGQGTEAFF. CDR3 sequence (DNA): TGTGCCAGCACCTGGCAGGGGCAGGGCACTGAAGCTTTCTTT.

CDR3 sequence reads: CASTRRGQANEKLFF. The CDR3 DNA sequence: TGTGCCAGTACTCGCAGGGGGCAGGCTAATGAAAAACTGTTTTTT. The chain carries TRBV9 and TRBJ1-4; 8 bases line up with TRBD1. The CDR3 consists of 15 residues. J gave up 3 bases and V 8 bases, and 9 bases lay outside the gene matches. Germline CDR1 is SGDLS and CDR2 is YYNGEE. The variable domain in full, with the rest retrieved from reference TRBV9 and TRBJ1-4, is DSGVTQTPKHLITATGQRVTLRCSPRSGDLSVYWYQQSLDQGLQFLIQYYNGEERAKGNILERFSAQQFPDLHSELNLSSLELGDSALYFCASTRRGQANEKLFFGSGTQLSVL.

V usage is TRBV6-5 and J usage is TRBJ1-1; D gene uncertain. In germline, CDR1 is MNHEY, CDR2 SVGAGI. The CDR3 runs to 15 residues. V shed 2 bases and J shed 10 bases, with 20 bases lying between them. The CDR3 here is CASSYSDTPHMAAFF. CDR3 bases: TGTGCCAGCAGTTACAGTGACACCCCGCATATGGCAGCTTTCTTT.

V is TRBV5-1 and J is TRBJ1-2; possible D gene TRBD1, 6 bases. The germline V gene has CDR1 SGHRS and CDR2 YFSETQ. The CDR3 has 14 amino acids. Trimming stripped 0 bases from V and 8 bases from J, with 14 bases between. CDR3 coding DNA: TGCGCCAGCAGCTTGGAGGGGGGAAATCGCGGCTACACCTTC. Protein sequence: CASSLEGGNRGYTF.

This chain uses TRBV19 with TRBJ2-7; a possible D gene is TRBD2 (6 bases). Trimming took off 2 bases at V and 7 bases at J, with 24 bases between the two ends. CDR3 length equals 17 residues. Germline V lookup: CDR1 LNHDA, CDR2 SQIVND (reference sequence). For the CDR3, the DNA is TGTGCCAGTAGTATACGGGGGTGGGACCCGTCGGCGGGGGAGCAGTACTTC. It codes for CASSIRGWDPSAGEQYF. The full variable domain, with the rest looked up from reference TRBV19 and TRBJ2-7, is DGGITQSPKYLFRKEGQNVTLSCEQNLNHDAMYWYRQDPGQGLRLIYYSQIVNDFQKGDIAEGYSVSREKKESFPLTVTSAQKNPTAFYLCASSIRGWDPSAGEQYFGPGTRLTVT.

The chain recombines TRBV6-2 or TRBV6-3 with TRBJ2-5; possibly TRBD2 for D (5 bases). Germline V gene sequence: CDR1 MNHEY, CDR2 SVGEGT. Trimming left V 0 bases short and J 0 bases short, with 5 bases between. This CDR3 has 14 residues. The chain's CDR3 is CASSYSDYQETQYF. DNA for the CDR3: TGTGCCAGCAGTTACTCGGACTACCAAGAGACCCAGTACTTC.

This rearrangement joins TRBV5-1 to TRBJ2-4, with D perhaps TRBD1 (6 bases). Germline loops: CDR1 SGHRS, CDR2 YFSETQ. Trimming took off 2 bases at V and 3 bases at J, with 12 bases between the two ends. The CDR3 totals 15 residues. CDR3 region: CASSLQGIDKNIQYF. The DNA of the CDR3 is TGCGCCAGCAGCTTACAGGGTATTGACAAAAACATTCAGTACTTC. Full variable domain (missing parts from reference TRBV5-1 and TRBJ2-4): KAGVTQTPRYLIKTRGQQVTLSCSPISGHRSVSWYQQTPGQGLQFLFEYFSETQRNKGNFPGRFSGRQFSNSRSEMNVSTLELGDSALYLCASSLQGIDKNIQYFGAGTRLSVL.

This clone was seen a single time. This rearrangement joins TRBV27 to TRBJ2-7; 8 bases agree with TRBD2. After removal of 5 bases from V and 3 bases from J, the junction contained 9 bases not matched to a gene. This CDR3 is 15 amino acids long. Germline V gene lookup returns CDR1 MNHEY and CDR2 SMNVEV (reference sequence). CDR3: CASSLQSGSVYEQYF. The DNA of the CDR3 is TGTGCCAGCAGTCTCCAAAGCGGGAGTGTCTACGAGCAGTACTTC.

V usage is TRBV12-3 or TRBV12-4 and J usage is TRBJ1-1; perhaps TRBD1 as D (6 bases). The V end was cut by 0 bases, the J end by 11 bases, with 13 bases between. CDR3 length: 13 residues. The CDR3, as DNA: TGTGCCAGCAGTTTAGCGCCGGGGGGCAAGGCTTTCTTT. Translated: CASSLAPGGKAFF.

The rearrangement joins TRBV18 to TRBJ2-5, with 7 bases lining up with TRBD1. The J segment lost 5 bases and the V segment lost 2 bases, leaving 8 bases of the junction unmatched. The CDR3 runs to 15 residues. CDR1 is KGHSH and CDR2 is LQKENI in the germline V gene. CDR3 nucleotides: TGTGCCAGCTCACCATCGAGGGGGCAAGCCGAGACCCAGTACTTC. Its translation is CASSPSRGQAETQYF.

This clone was seen only a few times. The chain has TRBV5-6 and TRBJ1-5; D remains unclear. The CDR3 contains 14 residues. Between the trimmed V and J ends, which lost 6 bases and 3 bases, there was a span of 13 bases. Germline CDR1 is SGHDT and CDR2 is YYEEEE. CDR3 loop: CASNSRVNNQPQHF. The CDR3, as DNA: TGTGCCAGCAACTCAAGGGTTAACAATCAGCCCCAGCATTTT.

The gene calls are TRBV9 and TRBJ2-2; tentative D call: TRBD1 (6 bases). The CDR3 has 15 amino acids. Trimming pared 4 bases from V and 0 bases from J, leaving 10 bases between. Germline values: CDR1 SGDLS, CDR2 YYNGEE. CDR3 DNA sequence: TGTGCCAGCAGCCACGGGACAACGAACACCGGGGAGCTGTTTTTT. Its translation is CASSHGTTNTGELFF.

This clone was observed a single time. J is TRBJ2-5 and V is TRBV3-1 (or the pseudogene TRBV3-2); TRBD2 agrees at 7 bases. Per germline, CDR1 LGHDT and CDR2 YNNKEL (reference sequence). V lost 4 bases, J lost 5 bases, and 7 bases stayed unmatched. The CDR3 is 14 amino acids. DNA for the CDR3: TGTGCCAGCAGCCCTACGGGGGAGGGTGAGACCCAGTACTTC. It translates to CASSPTGEGETQYF.

The chain links TRBV6-5 to TRBJ2-7, with D possibly TRBD2 on 6 matching bases. V was pared by 2 bases and J by 7 bases, with 18 bases between. CDR3 size: 15 residues. Germline V gene lookup returns CDR1 MNHEY and CDR2 SVGAGI. The CDR3 DNA reads as TGTGCCAGCAGTTACGGTCGGTGGGGGGTAAGTGAGCAGTACTTC. This codes for CASSYGRWGVSEQYF.